This entry is about one TCR beta chain. What it binds is not known. Clones were read by immunoSEQ multiplex PCR, and TCRdb kept only the in-frame ones, dropping some. The data contain some 110,000 clones, 70% to 90% of them singletons. This entry comes from a study of cytomegalovirus exposure and HLA in healthy donors. The CDR3 loop spans 20 amino acids. V gave up 4 bases and J gave up 2 bases; unmatched junction bases: 23. Germline V gene data show CDR1 as SGHRS and CDR2 as YFSETQ. Broader study findings: The classifier, whose performance was assessed in both the original and validation cohorts, reportedly diagnosed cytomegalovirus status with high specificity and sensitivity. In the roughly 130 validation repertoires, a later analysis found that first-cohort TCR clusters tended to co-occur.

The source material was PBMCs. The clonotype originates from a young man in good health and CMV-seropositive. This chain uses TRBV5-1 with TRBJ1-2; 7 bases match TRBD1. In DNA form, the CDR3 reads TGCGCCAGCAGCCTAATGGTTCCTGGCTATCAAGACAGGGCCAACTATGGCTACACCTTC. Residues: CASSLMVPGYQDRANYGYTF.